What follows are 11 T cell receptor beta chains derived from one specimen sequenced in a study of T cell repertoires in cytomegalovirus infection. TCRdb re-derived calls from the reads in MiXCR, one entry per CDR3 protein. The sample lists approximately 400,000 distinct CDR3 sequences; about a third were seen once. The sample taken for sequencing was PBMCs. The receptors originated from a human donor in good health (CMV status not recorded). Some clones in this sample may be carry-over from other donors' samples.

The gene calls are TRBV24-1 and TRBJ2-1; 10 bases align to TRBD2. The CDR3 contains 16 residues. Germline CDR1 reads KGHDR; CDR2 reads SFDVKD. V lost 4 bases, J lost 9 bases, and 11 bases stayed unmatched. The DNA of the CDR3 is TGTGCCACCAGTGAGATAAGCGGGGGGGCCAACAGTGAGCAGTTCTTC. It translates to CATSEISGGANSEQFF.

This clonotype has only a few counts. The chain joins TRBV10-3 to TRBJ1-6; D remains unclear. Trimming removed 4 bases at V and 6 bases at J, with 4 bases between. The V gene's germline CDR1 is ENHRY and CDR2 SYGVKD. The CDR3 spans 12 residues. The CDR3 region has the DNA TGTGCCATCAGTGTGACTAATTCACCCCTCCACTTT. It is translated as CAISVTNSPLHF.

This sequence joins TRBV14 and TRBJ1-1; D is ambiguous. CDR3 length equals 13 residues. The V gene lost 5 bases and the J gene lost 4 bases, with 11 bases spanning the gap. The germline V gene encodes CDR1 SGHDN and CDR2 FVKESK. DNA of the CDR3: TGTGCCAGCAGCTCCTGGGTAGGCACTGAAGCTTTCTTT. Protein sequence: CASSSWVGTEAFF.

This chain links TRBV4-1 with TRBJ1-5; D remains unclear. With 6 bases removed from V and 0 bases from J, the gap between germline ends came to 12 bases. Germline loops: CDR1 MGHRA, CDR2 YSYEKL. This CDR3 has 15 residues. CDR3 in DNA: TGCGCCAGCAGAACAACAATTAATAGCAATCAGCCCCAGCATTTT. This encodes CASRTTINSNQPQHF.

As concerns this clonotype: The missing conserved phenylalanine or tryptophan at the end of this CDR3 makes a read error likely. This sequence joins TRBV19 and TRBJ1-5; D remains unclear. Germline CDR1 and CDR2: LNHDA and SQIVND (reference sequence). There are 12 residues in the CDR3. Here the CDR3 reads CASIYWGQAQHV. The DNA for the CDR3 is TGTGCCAGTATCTATTGGGGTCAGGCCCAGCATGTT.

This clonotype was recorded at least ten times. This sequence joins TRBV12-3 or TRBV12-4 and TRBJ2-3, with 8 bases that match TRBD1. This CDR3 is built from 16 residues. Trimming at V came to 3 bases and at J to 4 bases, leaving 9 bases not matched to a gene. CDR3 sequence: CASSFNADRVADTQYF. The CDR3 nucleotides read TGTGCCAGCAGTTTTAATGCGGACAGGGTGGCAGATACGCAGTATTTT.

The V call is TRBV4-2, the J call TRBJ2-3; a possible D gene is TRBD2 (7 bases). From germline, CDR1 is LGHNA and CDR2 YNFKEQ. Trimming pared 2 bases from V and 0 bases from J, leaving 18 bases between. The CDR3 consists of 18 residues. CDR3 nucleotide sequence: TGTGCCAGCAGCCAACTCGCCGGGGGGACACCCAGCACAGATACGCAGTATTTT. This gives the protein CASSQLAGGTPSTDTQYF.

The table lists this clonotype with many counts. The chain is built from TRBV7-2 and TRBJ2-3; 8 bases are a match to TRBD2. This CDR3 is 14 amino acids long. Germline V lookup: CDR1 SGHTA, CDR2 FQGNSA. With 5 bases clipped from V and 5 bases from J, the junction kept 6 bases outside the gene matches. CDR3 DNA: TGTGCCAGCAGCCCCGGGGGGGGTGGAGATACGCAGTATTTT. Translation: CASSPGGGGDTQYF.

The chain couples TRBV19 to TRBJ1-2; D possibly corresponds to TRBD1 (6 bases). Germline CDR1 LNHDA, CDR2 SQIVND (reference sequence). V was trimmed by 11 bases and J by 3 bases, leaving 22 bases between them. CDR3 length: 15 residues. The chain's CDR3 is CASGGGQGQYYGYTF. For the CDR3, the DNA is TGTGCCTCGGGAGGAGGGCAGGGGCAATACTATGGCTACACCTTC.

The genes are TRBV12-3 or TRBV12-4 and TRBJ1-2; 8 positions agree with TRBD1. The junction had 8 bases not matched to a gene; V was cut back by 6 bases and J by 8 bases. The CDR3 extends over 13 amino acids. Here the CDR3 reads CASSPNRGNGYTF. CDR3 DNA sequence: TGTGCCAGCAGCCCTAACAGGGGGAACGGCTACACCTTC.

This clonotype was counted a few times. This chain links TRBV5-6 with TRBJ1-5, with D hard to call. The germline V and J ends were trimmed by 3 bases and 8 bases, with 15 bases remaining between them. This CDR3 spans 14 amino acids. Germline V lookup: CDR1 SGHDT, CDR2 YYEEEE. In nucleotides, the CDR3 is TGTGCCAGCAGCTCCGGAGGAGGGTGGGAGCCCCAGCATTTT. Protein product: CASSSGGGWEPQHF.